The 32 T cell receptor beta chains reported below all come from one sample, sequenced in a study of T cell repertoires in cytomegalovirus infection. Each CDR3 protein is one row after TCRdb ran MiXCR on the reads. The repertoire includes about 220,000 distinct CDR3 sequences, roughly 34% of them detected once, and 55% to 60% sits in the top ten. The antigens these receptors bind are not known. Sample: CD8+ T cells from cultured PBMCs, taken from culture after CMV antigen stimulation. These receptors were collected from a human donor in good health (CMV status not recorded). Some clones in this sample may be carry-over from other donors' samples.

Only a few counts were recorded for this clonotype. The rearrangement joins TRBV6-6 to TRBJ2-1, with 8 bases fitting TRBD2. The CDR3 sequence is 16 residues long. V was clipped by 7 bases and J by 8 bases; unmatched bases: 16. CDR1 is MNHNY, CDR2 SVGAGI, per germline (reference sequence). The CDR3, as DNA: TGTGCCAGCACTACGCGGACTAGCCCTAGGAGTGATGAGCAGTTCTTC. It is translated as CASTTRTSPRSDEQFF.

V is TRBV4-1 and J is TRBJ1-1; a weak D match, TRBD1 (6 bases). This CDR3 contains 15 residues. Trimming took off 1 base at V and 1 base at J, with 10 bases between the two ends. The germline V gene has CDR1 MGHRA and CDR2 YSYEKL. The CDR3 DNA is TGCGCCAGCAGCCAAGCAAACAGGGAGAACACTGAAGCTTTCTTT. This sequence encodes CASSQANRENTEAFF.

CDR3 protein: CASSSNRGYTGELFF. The DNA of the CDR3 is TGTGCCAGCAGTTCGAACAGGGGGTACACCGGGGAGCTGTTTTTT. The rearrangement uses TRBV6-5 and TRBJ2-2, with 8 bases that match TRBD1. The CDR3 covers 15 residues. V shed 4 bases, J shed 3 bases, and the junction held 4 bases outside the gene matches. Germline values: CDR1 MNHEY, CDR2 SVGAGI.

The J gene is TRBJ1-2, the V gene TRBV9; 7 nucleotides align to TRBD1. Trimming took 4 bases from V and 5 from J; bases not matched to a gene: 11. Germline CDR1 and CDR2: SGDLS and YYNGEE. The CDR3 sequence is 15 residues long. CDR3 residues: CASSSDRAKWYGYTF. DNA for the CDR3: TGTGCCAGCAGCTCAGACAGGGCCAAGTGGTATGGCTACACCTTC. The full variable domain, with the rest looked up from reference TRBV9 and TRBJ1-2, is DSGVTQTPKHLITATGQRVTLRCSPRSGDLSVYWYQQSLDQGLQFLIQYYNGEERAKGNILERFSAQQFPDLHSELNLSSLELGDSALYFCASSSDRAKWYGYTFGSGTRLTVV.

The gene calls are TRBV27 and TRBJ2-1; no clear D gene. Trimming stripped 8 bases from V and 4 bases from J, with 15 bases between. CDR3 length equals 14 residues. In germline, CDR1 is MNHEY, CDR2 SMNVEV (reference sequence). The CDR3 sequence: CASRTAENYNEQFF. The DNA for the CDR3 is TGTGCCAGCCGCACTGCAGAAAATTACAATGAGCAGTTCTTC.

There are a few counts of this clonotype. The chain carries TRBV27 and TRBJ1-3; perhaps TRBD1 as D (6 bases). This CDR3 contains 16 residues. CDR1 MNHEY and CDR2 SMNVEV come from the germline V gene (reference sequence). Deletions cut 0 bases from V and 7 bases from J, with 16 bases between. Here the CDR3 reads CASSLSWAGARNTIYF. The CDR3 region has the DNA TGTGCCAGCAGTTTATCATGGGCAGGGGCTAGGAACACCATATATTTT.

This clonotype was seen a handful of times. The chain recombines TRBV19 with TRBJ1-1, with 9 bases lining up with TRBD1. V lost 10 bases and J lost 4; bases outside the gene matches: 4. Germline CDR1 and CDR2: LNHDA and SQIVND (reference sequence). This CDR3 has 12 amino acids. As DNA, the CDR3 is TGTGCCACGACAGGGGGAAGCACTGAAGCTTTCTTT. This gives the protein CATTGGSTEAFF.

The chain employs TRBV2 and TRBJ2-7; D not resolved. This CDR3 region has 11 residues. Germline CDR1 and CDR2: SNHLY and FYNNEI. V gave up 6 bases and J gave up 3 bases, with 6 bases separating them. As DNA, the CDR3 is TGTGCCAGCAGGAACTACTACGAGCAGTACTTC. This translates into CASRNYYEQYF.

The gene calls are TRBV27 and TRBJ1-1; D may be TRBD1 (5 bases). Germline values: CDR1 MNHEY, CDR2 SMNVEV (reference sequence). The CDR3 extends over 15 amino acids. The V end lost 1 base, the J end lost 2 bases, and 11 bases lay between the germline ends. CDR3: CASSLLGGVNTEAFF. The DNA of the CDR3 is TGTGCCAGCAGTTTATTGGGGGGGGTCAACACTGAAGCTTTCTTT.

The chain couples TRBV2 to TRBJ2-7; TRBD2 matches 10 bases. J gave up 2 bases and V 6 bases, and 10 bases lay outside the gene matches. Germline lookup yields CDR1 SNHLY and CDR2 FYNNEI. This CDR3 spans 16 amino acids. This CDR3 is CASRFPGTSETYEQYF. Written as DNA, the CDR3 is TGTGCCAGCAGATTTCCCGGGACTAGCGAGACCTACGAGCAGTACTTC.

The rearrangement links TRBV27 to TRBJ1-1; TRBD1 is a possible D gene (5 bases). With 5 bases removed from V and 4 bases from J, the gap between germline ends came to 14 bases. The CDR3 loop spans 14 amino acids. CDR1 is MNHEY and CDR2 is SMNVEV in the germline V gene (reference sequence). The CDR3 sequence is CASSLRAGVTEAFF. The CDR3 DNA reads as TGTGCCAGCAGTCTCCGGGCGGGGGTCACTGAAGCTTTCTTT.

This chain links TRBV7-9 with TRBJ2-5; tentative D call: TRBD1 (5 bases). CDR3 length equals 14 residues. Trimming cost V 3 bases and J 5 bases, with 13 bases left between them. Germline CDR1 and CDR2: SEHNR and FQNEAQ (reference sequence). The CDR3 here is CASSFSGSGETQYF. CDR3 in DNA: TGTGCCAGCAGCTTCTCAGGGTCGGGCGAGACCCAGTACTTC. Using reference TRBV7-9 and TRBJ2-5 for the parts outside the CDR3, the full variable domain is DTGVSQNPRHKITKRGQNVTFRCDPISEHNRLYWYRQTLGQGPEFLTYFQNEAQLEKSRLLSDRFSAERPKGSFSTLEIQRTEQGDSAMYLCASSFSGSGETQYFGPGTRLLVL.

This chain joins TRBV29-1 and TRBJ1-1; TRBD1 matches at 7 bases. Trimming at V came to 0 bases and at J to 1 base, leaving 8 bases not matched to a gene. This CDR3 contains 16 residues. The germline V gene encodes CDR1 SQVTM and CDR2 ANQGSEA. The CDR3 loop is CSVEDARTGRNTEAFF. The CDR3 nucleotides are TGCAGCGTTGAAGATGCCCGGACAGGCCGGAACACTGAAGCTTTCTTT.

The chain uses TRBV7-9 and TRBJ2-1; the D call may be TRBD1 or TRBD2 (6 bases each). The CDR3 extends over 20 amino acids. With 0 bases removed from V and 1 base from J, the gap between germline ends came to 22 bases. CDR1 SEHNR and CDR2 FQNEAQ come from the germline V gene (reference sequence). The CDR3 nucleotides read TGTGCCAGCAGCTTAGCCCCGGGGGCTAGCGAGCTAACTTCCTACAATGAGCAGTTCTTC. Its translation is CASSLAPGASELTSYNEQFF.

The V call is TRBV7-6, the J call TRBJ2-5, with D hard to call. Trimming pared 5 bases from V and 1 base from J, leaving 11 bases between. In germline, CDR1 is SGHVS, CDR2 FNYEAQ. The CDR3 runs to 14 residues. CDR3 sequence reads: CASSNAWAQETQYF. The CDR3 DNA reads TGTGCCAGCAGCAACGCGTGGGCCCAAGAGACCCAGTACTTC.

This chain connects TRBV27 to TRBJ2-1, with D possibly matching TRBD2 (6 bases). Deletions cut 1 base from V and 12 bases from J, with 16 bases between. Germline loops: CDR1 MNHEY, CDR2 SMNVEV (reference sequence). CDR3 length: 14 amino acids. In DNA form, the CDR3 reads TGTGCCAGCAGTTTATATCTGGGCGGGGACCGGCAGTTCTTC. As protein: CASSLYLGGDRQFF.

This chain joins TRBV5-5 and TRBJ2-7, with 7 bases matching TRBD1. V dropped 4 bases and J dropped 3; count of bases not matched to a gene: 10. Germline CDR1 reads SGHKS; CDR2 reads YYEKEE (reference sequence). This CDR3 contains 15 residues. The CDR3 is CASSRDRVGIYEQYF. CDR3 DNA sequence: TGTGCCAGCAGCCGTGACAGGGTTGGAATCTACGAGCAGTACTTC.

The chain links TRBV7-4 to TRBJ2-1; D possibly corresponds to TRBD2 (7 bases). CDR1 is SGHVT, CDR2 SQSDAQ, per germline. The V and J ends lost 4 bases and 0 bases respectively, with 25 bases between them. This CDR3 spans 20 amino acids. The CDR3 spells CASSSREGGRAGTSYNEQFF. As DNA, the CDR3 is TGTGCCAGCAGCTCCAGAGAGGGGGGGAGGGCGGGAACCTCCTACAATGAGCAGTTCTTC.

V and J are TRBV27 and TRBJ1-4; the D gene is possibly TRBD1 (6 bases). This CDR3 has 15 residues. CDR1 MNHEY and CDR2 SMNVEV come from the germline V gene (reference sequence). V was shortened by 5 bases and J by 7 bases, with 17 bases between the two germline ends. The CDR3, as DNA: TGTGCCAGCAGTAGCAGGGGAAGACGGAGTGAAAAACTGTTTTTT. Translation gives CASSSRGRRSEKLFF.

V gene TRBV2 combines with J gene TRBJ1-2; D unresolved. CDR1 and CDR2 from the germline V gene are SNHLY and FYNNEI. The CDR3 consists of 17 residues. V lost 7 bases, J lost 2 bases, and 23 bases lay in between. The CDR3 region is CASTQSGLHPRNYGYTF. CDR3 DNA sequence: TGTGCCAGCACTCAATCGGGGTTACACCCCAGGAACTATGGCTACACCTTC.

In DNA, the CDR3 is TGTGCCACCAGTTCTGGGACTAGCGGGGGGCGTAGCTCCTACGAGCAGTACTTC. It translates to CATSSGTSGGRSSYEQYF. The chain uses TRBV15 and TRBJ2-7; 15 bases are shared with TRBD2. Trimming took 6 bases from V and 0 from J; bases not matched to a gene: 9. The CDR3 runs to 18 residues. In germline, CDR1 is LNHNV, CDR2 YYDKDF (reference sequence).

This chain uses TRBV25-1 with TRBJ1-1, with 7 bases fitting TRBD1. The J segment lost 2 bases and the V segment lost 6 bases, leaving 6 bases of the junction unmatched. This CDR3 contains 14 residues. Germline lookup yields CDR1 MGHDK and CDR2 SYGVNS. DNA of the CDR3: TGTGCCAGCAGCTGGGGGGACAGCAACACTGAAGCTTTCTTT. As protein: CASSWGDSNTEAFF.

J is TRBJ2-2 and V is TRBV7-8, with a possible D match to TRBD2 (6 bases). Germline CDR1 reads SGHVS; CDR2 reads FQNEAQ. The CDR3 has 17 residues. Deletions cut 0 bases from V and 1 base from J, with 12 bases between. The CDR3 sequence: CASSLARRGLNTGELFF. DNA for the CDR3: TGTGCCAGCAGCTTAGCGCGTAGGGGACTGAACACCGGGGAGCTGTTTTTT.

This rearrangement joins TRBV11-2 to TRBJ2-1; D may be TRBD1 or TRBD2 (5 bases each). The germline gives CDR1 SGHAT, CDR2 FQNNGV. CDR3 length equals 15 residues. V gave up 1 base and J gave up 2 bases, with 9 bases separating them. Written as DNA, the CDR3 is TGTGCCAGCAGCTTAGGGGGGTACCCCTACAATGAGCAGTTCTTC. It specifies CASSLGGYPYNEQFF.

V usage is TRBV6-6 and J usage is TRBJ1-1; 7 bases line up with TRBD1. Per germline, CDR1 MNHNY and CDR2 SVGAGI (reference sequence). The CDR3 extends over 15 amino acids. After removal of 9 bases from V and 0 bases from J, the junction contained 10 bases not matched to a gene. The CDR3 protein is CASFRTGLLNTEAFF. CDR3 DNA sequence: TGTGCCAGTTTTAGGACAGGATTATTGAACACTGAAGCTTTCTTT.

The chain carries TRBV18 and TRBJ2-7; no firm D call. CDR3 size: 12 residues. Trimming removed 2 bases from V and 4 bases from J, with 6 bases in between. Looked up from germline, CDR1 is KGHSH and CDR2 is LQKENI. CDR3 loop: CASSPTEYEQYF. The CDR3 DNA reads TGTGCCAGCTCACCAACCGAGTACGAGCAGTACTTC. The whole variable domain, remainder taken from reference TRBV18 and TRBJ2-7, is NAGVMQNPRHLVRRRGQEARLRCSPMKGHSHVYWYRQLPEEGLKFMVYLQKENIIDESGMPKERFSAEFPKEGPSILRIQQVVRGDSAAYFCASSPTEYEQYFGPGTRLTVT.

This clonotype was counted a few times. The chain employs TRBV12-3 or TRBV12-4 and TRBJ1-5, with a weak D call TRBD1 (6 bases). The CDR3 consists of 16 residues. Trimming stripped 4 bases from V and 0 bases from J, with 13 bases between. CDR3 amino acids: CASSSIYRVSNQPQHF. CDR3 in DNA: TGTGCCAGCAGTTCTATTTACAGGGTTAGCAATCAGCCCCAGCATTTT.

The V gene is TRBV6-2 or TRBV6-3, the J gene TRBJ1-3, with D unclear. This CDR3 is built from 17 residues. Germline-derived CDR1 and CDR2 are MNHEY and SVGEGT. The V gene lost 2 bases and the J gene lost 8 bases, with 22 bases spanning the gap. CDR3 in amino acids: CASSYLPGRTSGDTIYF. Written as DNA, the CDR3 is TGTGCCAGCAGTTACCTCCCTGGGCGGACGAGCGGCGACACCATATATTTT.

This clonotype was seen more than once but under ten times. The chain employs TRBV7-3 and TRBJ2-1, with a weak D call TRBD1 (6 bases). This CDR3 spans 13 amino acids. V lost 3 bases and J lost 8, with 11 bases in between. Looked up from germline, CDR1 is SGHTA and CDR2 is FQGTGA. This CDR3 is CASSFGQSDEQFF. CDR3 sequence (DNA): TGTGCCAGCAGCTTCGGACAGAGCGATGAGCAGTTCTTC.

This sequence joins TRBV7-9 and TRBJ2-2; perhaps TRBD1 as D (5 bases). The V end was cut by 8 bases, the J end by 6 bases, with 10 bases between. This CDR3 contains 12 residues. CDR1 is SEHNR and CDR2 is FQNEAQ in the germline V gene (reference sequence). The CDR3 DNA reads as TGTGCCAGCGGTGGGGCCCCCGGGGAGCTGTTTTTT. It translates to CASGGAPGELFF.

The CDR3 nucleotides read TGTGCCAGCGTTGGGGTGGCAGACGGGAACACTGAAGCTTTCTTT. This encodes CASVGVADGNTEAFF. The chain uses TRBV2 and TRBJ1-1; D unclear. Germline values: CDR1 SNHLY, CDR2 FYNNEI. The CDR3 has 15 amino acids. Trimming took 8 bases from V and 1 from J, leaving 17 bases between them.

The chain couples TRBV9 to TRBJ1-1; 7 nucleotides match TRBD1. J lost 6 bases, V lost 0 bases, and 8 bases had no gene match. The length of the CDR3 is 15 residues. The V gene's germline CDR1 is SGDLS and CDR2 YYNGEE. The CDR3 reads CASSVDRQGRAEAFF. The CDR3 DNA follows: TGTGCCAGCAGCGTAGATCGACAGGGTAGGGCTGAAGCTTTCTTT.